This T cell receptor beta chain stems from a study of cytomegalovirus exposure and HLA in healthy donors. Overall study results and limits: For most subjects, TCR beta sequences were reported to predict HLA-A and HLA-B alleles with accuracy.

Use of 60 Vbeta and 13 Jbeta primers characterized the PCR. Sequencing used immunoSEQ multiplex PCR; TCRdb keeps in-frame clones, though not all of them. This table lists over 100,000 clones. The trim removed 4 bases at V and 5 bases at J, leaving 5 bases unmatched. The V gene's germline CDR1 is SGHDT and CDR2 YYEEEE. This CDR3 comprises 15 residues. A word on this clone: No antigen is known for it.

Material for sequencing was PBMCs. This TCR was recovered from a woman aged 40 to 50 in good health and CMV-seropositive. The V and J genes are TRBV5-6 and TRBJ2-1, with TRBD2 identical over 11 bases. CDR3 in amino acids: CASSPSGRYHNEQFF. The CDR3, as DNA: TGTGCCAGCAGCCCTAGCGGGAGGTACCACAATGAGCAGTTCTTC.